The 18 T cell receptor beta chains given below trace back to one sample, sequenced in a study of blood T cell repertoires in COVID-19. Here immunoSEQ multiplex PCR was the method, and the copy in TCRdb shows in-frame clones only, minus some. Seen here are a few hundred thousand clones, roughly 90% observed once, and the top ten hold roughly 1.2%. The sequencing input was peripheral blood. These receptors originate from a man aged 40-49 years with acute or convalescent COVID-19.

V gene TRBV7-9 combines with J gene TRBJ2-4; 7 bases match TRBD1. With V trimmed by 1 base and J by 0 bases, 6 bases remained unmatched. The CDR3 length is 17 residues. The germline gives CDR1 SEHNR, CDR2 FQNEAQ (reference sequence). The CDR3 sequence: CASSLGQGNLAKNIQYF. The CDR3 DNA reads as TGTGCCAGCAGCTTAGGACAGGGAAACTTAGCCAAAAACATTCAGTACTTC.

V gene TRBV7-9 combines with J gene TRBJ1-1, with a tentative D call TRBD1 (6 bases). The CDR3 totals 12 residues. Germline V gene data show CDR1 as SEHNR and CDR2 as FQNEAQ (reference sequence). V lost 4 bases, J lost 7 bases, and 10 bases lay in between. CDR3 sequence: CASSSSTGEAFF. The CDR3 DNA reads as TGTGCCAGCAGCTCCTCGACAGGTGAAGCTTTCTTT.

This chain joins TRBV15 and TRBJ1-2; D is uncertain. Looked up from germline, CDR1 is LNHNV and CDR2 is YYDKDF (reference sequence). The CDR3 loop spans 16 amino acids. The ends were cut back, 0 bases at V and 7 bases at J, with 18 bases in the middle. CDR3: CATSRDQVPSGSGYTF. The CDR3, as DNA: TGTGCCACCAGCAGAGATCAGGTCCCCAGCGGCTCTGGCTACACCTTC.

This clone was picked up a small number of times. The CDR3 sequence is CAISESVGHPRDGELFF. The CDR3 nucleotides read TGTGCCATCAGTGAGTCTGTAGGACACCCCAGGGACGGGGAGCTGTTTTTT. V gene TRBV10-3 combines with J gene TRBJ2-2; perhaps TRBD1 as D (5 bases). Trimming left V 0 bases short and J 7 bases short, with 18 bases between. This CDR3 has 17 residues. Germline V gene lookup returns CDR1 ENHRY and CDR2 SYGVKD.

This rearrangement joins TRBV27 to TRBJ2-3; the match to TRBD2 covers 11 bases. The CDR3 loop spans 15 amino acids. Germline V gene data show CDR1 as MNHEY and CDR2 as SMNVEV (reference sequence). The V segment lost 7 bases and the J segment 6 bases; nucleotides outside the gene matches: 9. CDR3 nucleotide sequence: TGTGCCAGCACCGCTAGCGGGAGGCTTGGGGATACGCAGTATTTT. Amino acid sequence: CASTASGRLGDTQYF.

V usage is TRBV28 and J usage is TRBJ2-1; 7 bases line up with TRBD2. Germline assignment: CDR1 MDHEN and CDR2 SYDVKM. The CDR3 is 17 amino acids. The J segment lost 3 bases and the V segment lost 3 bases, leaving 11 bases of the junction unmatched. CDR3 bases: TGTGCCAGCAGTTTCCGGGACTACCACAAAAACTACAATGAGCAGTTCTTC. This translates into CASSFRDYHKNYNEQFF.

This chain uses TRBV5-6 with TRBJ2-5; the match to TRBD1 covers 7 bases. Germline V CDR1 and CDR2: SGHDT, YYEEEE. This CDR3 region has 14 residues. The V gene end was trimmed by 2 bases and the J gene end by 1 base; junction bases not matched to a gene: 2. The CDR3 nucleotides read TGTGCCAGCAGCTTTAGGGACAGCCAAGAGACCCAGTACTTC. This encodes CASSFRDSQETQYF.

The rearrangement links TRBV10-3 to TRBJ2-7, with TRBD1 identical over 11 bases. The CDR3 covers 16 residues. V trimming: 3 bases; J trimming: 4 bases; junction bases outside the gene matches: 8. Germline-derived CDR1 and CDR2 are ENHRY and SYGVKD. CDR3 sequence (DNA): TGTGCCATCAGTGAAATAGGGACAGGGGGTAGATACGAGCAGTACTTC. It codes for CAISEIGTGGRYEQYF.

This clone came up a few times. V and J are TRBV28 and TRBJ2-1, with a weak D call TRBD1 (5 bases). Germline V gene data show CDR1 as MDHEN and CDR2 as SYDVKM. The CDR3 extends over 15 amino acids. Trimming removed 6 bases from V and 0 bases from J, with 12 bases in between. The CDR3 DNA is TGTGCCAGCAGACAGGACCGAAGCTCCTACAATGAGCAGTTCTTC. As protein: CASRQDRSSYNEQFF. Based on the CDR3 plus reference TRBV28 and TRBJ2-1, the full variable domain is DVKVTQSSRYLVKRTGEKVFLECVQDMDHENMFWYRQDPGLGLRLIYFSYDVKMKEKGDIPEGYSVSREKKERFSLILESASTNQTSMYLCASRQDRSSYNEQFFGPGTRLTVL.

V and J are TRBV7-3 and TRBJ2-7, with D possibly matching TRBD2 (6 bases). CDR3 length: 15 residues. Germline V gene sequence: CDR1 SGHTA, CDR2 FQGTGA. V was cut by 5 bases and J by 1 base, with 15 bases left in between. The CDR3 bases are TGTGCCAGCAGCCCTACAGCGGGCTTTTCCTACGAGCAGTACTTC. Encoded protein: CASSPTAGFSYEQYF.

This clone has a single count. This rearrangement joins TRBV6-4 to TRBJ2-1; 13 bases agree with TRBD2. The CDR3 contains 16 residues. Trimming removed 2 bases from V and 7 bases from J; junction bases left unmatched: 5. Germline lookup yields CDR1 MRHNA and CDR2 SNTAGT. This CDR3 reads CASSDPRTSGRNEQFF. As DNA, the CDR3 is TGTGCCAGCAGTGACCCACGGACTAGCGGGAGAAATGAGCAGTTCTTC.

The V and J genes are TRBV5-1 and TRBJ2-2, with D possibly TRBD1 on 6 matching bases. V was cut by 4 bases and J by 4 bases, with 20 bases left in between. The CDR3 consists of 17 residues. The germline V gene encodes CDR1 SGHRS and CDR2 YFSETQ. Written as DNA, the CDR3 is TGCGCCAGCAGCCCCACCACGACAGGCTCGCGCACCGGGGAGCTGTTTTTT. This codes for CASSPTTTGSRTGELFF.

V and J are TRBV5-1 and TRBJ2-1; 8 bases are shared with TRBD2. CDR1 and CDR2 from the germline V gene are SGHRS and YFSETQ. V was clipped by 4 bases and J by 4 bases; unmatched bases: 4. This CDR3 contains 14 residues. The DNA of the CDR3 is TGCGCCAGCAGCCCGGGACTAGTTTACAATGAGCAGTTCTTC. Translating it yields CASSPGLVYNEQFF.

The chain carries TRBV6-5 and TRBJ1-4, with a weak D call TRBD1 (6 bases). Trimming stripped 7 bases from V and 5 bases from J, with 14 bases between. The CDR3 is 14 amino acids. CDR1 and CDR2 (germline): MNHEY, SVGAGI. In nucleotides, the CDR3 is TGTGCCAGCAATGGGGGGGGCGCAAATGAAAAACTGTTTTTT. Its translation: CASNGGGANEKLFF.

V usage is TRBV28 and J usage is TRBJ1-1; 8 nucleotides agree with TRBD1. Germline CDR1 MDHEN, CDR2 SYDVKM. Germline trimming cut 4 bases from V and 11 bases from J; bases unmatched to any gene: 12. The CDR3 consists of 14 residues. Written as DNA, the CDR3 is TGTGCCAGCAGTTCCCGGACAGGGTGGAGGAGTGCTTTCTTT. Its protein product is CASSSRTGWRSAFF.

The chain carries TRBV25-1 and TRBJ1-6, with 7 bases that match TRBD1. Germline trimming cut 7 bases from V and 6 bases from J; bases unmatched to any gene: 9. This CDR3 is built from 15 residues. Germline V gene sequence: CDR1 MGHDK, CDR2 SYGVNS. In nucleotides, the CDR3 is TGTGCCAGCACCTCAGCCTCAGGGGGTAATTCACCCCTCCACTTT. It yields the protein CASTSASGGNSPLHF.

The chain is built from TRBV7-2 and TRBJ2-5, with D maybe TRBD2 (5 bases). With 3 bases removed from V and 2 bases from J, the gap between germline ends came to 7 bases. CDR3 length: 13 amino acids. The germline V gene has CDR1 SGHTA and CDR2 FQGNSA. CDR3 nucleotides: TGTGCCAGCAGCTTGAGAGGGCAAGAGACCCAGTACTTC. The encoded protein is CASSLRGQETQYF.

The chain joins TRBV29-1 to TRBJ2-1, with 15 positions matching TRBD2. Unmatched junction bases numbered 9, after V lost 6 bases and J lost 3 bases. Germline V lookup: CDR1 SQVTM, CDR2 ANQGSEA. This CDR3 spans 17 amino acids. The CDR3 is CSVPGLAGGNFYNEQFF. The CDR3 nucleotides read TGCAGCGTACCGGGACTAGCGGGGGGCAATTTCTACAATGAGCAGTTCTTC.